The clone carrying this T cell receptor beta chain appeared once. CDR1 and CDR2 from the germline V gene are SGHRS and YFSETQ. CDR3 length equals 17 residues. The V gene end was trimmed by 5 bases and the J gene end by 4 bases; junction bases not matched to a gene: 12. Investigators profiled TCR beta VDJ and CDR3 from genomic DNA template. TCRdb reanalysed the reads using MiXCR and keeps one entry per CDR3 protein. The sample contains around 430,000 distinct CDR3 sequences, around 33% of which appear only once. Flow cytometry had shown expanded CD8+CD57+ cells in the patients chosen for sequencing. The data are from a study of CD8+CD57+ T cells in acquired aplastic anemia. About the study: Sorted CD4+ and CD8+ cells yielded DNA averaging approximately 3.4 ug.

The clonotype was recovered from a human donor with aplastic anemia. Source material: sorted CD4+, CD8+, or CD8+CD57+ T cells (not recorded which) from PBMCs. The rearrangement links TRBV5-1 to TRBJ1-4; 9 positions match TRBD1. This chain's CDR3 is CASSFLGSGQGNEKLFF. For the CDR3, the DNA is TGCGCCAGCAGTTTCCTGGGGTCGGGACAGGGTAATGAAAAACTGTTTTTT.